These 3 T cell receptor beta chains share one sample of origin, sequenced in a study of regulatory T cells in long-lasting Graves disease. In building TCR beta libraries, iRepertoire HTBI primers were used together with Arm-PCR of CDR3 regions. TCRdb passed the multiplex PCR reads through MiXCR, listing each CDR3 protein once. The data show about 220,000 distinct CDR3 sequences, about 19% seen once. Regarding time point: newly diagnosed GD, antithyroid drugs for less than 3 months. Generation of the TCR library employed RNA extracted from PBMCs. This same sample was also taken into another study, of T cells in Graves' hyperthyroidism and ophthalmopathy.

The input for sequencing was peripheral blood mononuclear cells (PBMCs), taken at new diagnosis, from a patient treated with antithyroid drugs. The receptors shown here come from a woman aged 25 to 39 with Graves disease.

The rearrangement uses TRBV20-1 and TRBJ2-2, with TRBD1 identical over 8 bases. In germline, CDR1 is DFQATT, CDR2 SNEGSKA (reference sequence). J gave up 3 bases and V 6 bases, and 15 bases lay outside the gene matches. There are 17 residues in the CDR3. The CDR3 is CSAPKIGTGAYTGELFF. The DNA of the CDR3 is TGCAGTGCACCGAAAATAGGGACAGGAGCGTACACCGGGGAGCTGTTTTTT.

This clonotype was recorded many times. This chain connects TRBV11-2 to TRBJ1-2, with D maybe TRBD1 (5 bases). Trimming took off 5 bases at V and 4 bases at J, with 20 bases between the two ends. The germline CDR1 and CDR2 sequences are SGHAT and FQNNGV. The length of the CDR3 is 16 residues. CDR3 nucleotide sequence: TGTGCCAGCAGCCACGAGGGAGGTAGGGGTGGCTATGGCTACACCTTC. This gives the protein CASSHEGGRGGYGYTF.

This clonotype has at least ten counts. The V call is TRBV28, the J call TRBJ2-1; D possibly corresponds to TRBD1 (5 bases). Per germline, CDR1 MDHEN and CDR2 SYDVKM. The CDR3 contains 17 residues. Trimming cost V 4 bases and J 9 bases, with 25 bases left between them. CDR3 sequence (DNA): TGTGCCAGCAGTTCGCGGAAAGCAGGGCCGGTCAGGTGTGAGCAGTTCTTC. Translation: CASSSRKAGPVRCEQFF.